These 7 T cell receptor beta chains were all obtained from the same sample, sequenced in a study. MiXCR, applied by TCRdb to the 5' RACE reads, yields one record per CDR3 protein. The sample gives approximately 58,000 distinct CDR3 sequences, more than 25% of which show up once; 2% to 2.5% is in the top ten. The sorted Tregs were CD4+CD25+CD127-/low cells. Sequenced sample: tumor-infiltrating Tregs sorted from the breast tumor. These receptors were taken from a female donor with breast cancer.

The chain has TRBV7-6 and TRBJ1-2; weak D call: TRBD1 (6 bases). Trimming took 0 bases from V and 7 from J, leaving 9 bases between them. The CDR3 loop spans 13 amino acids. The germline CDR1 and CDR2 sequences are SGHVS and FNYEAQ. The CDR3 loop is CASSLAVGGGYTF. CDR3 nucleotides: TGTGCCAGCAGCTTAGCGGTAGGGGGTGGCTACACCTTC.

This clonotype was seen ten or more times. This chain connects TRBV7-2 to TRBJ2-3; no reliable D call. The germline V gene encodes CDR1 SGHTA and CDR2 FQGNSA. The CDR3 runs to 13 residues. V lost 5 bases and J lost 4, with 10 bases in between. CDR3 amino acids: CASSGRAADTQYF. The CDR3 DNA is TGTGCCAGCAGCGGCCGGGCCGCAGATACGCAGTATTTT. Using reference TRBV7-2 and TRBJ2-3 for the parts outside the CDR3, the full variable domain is GAGVSQSPSNKVTEKGKDVELRCDPISGHTALYWYRQSLGQGLEFLIYFQGNSAPDKSGLPSDRFSAERTGGSVSTLTIQRTQQEDSAVYLCASSGRAADTQYFGPGTRLTVL.

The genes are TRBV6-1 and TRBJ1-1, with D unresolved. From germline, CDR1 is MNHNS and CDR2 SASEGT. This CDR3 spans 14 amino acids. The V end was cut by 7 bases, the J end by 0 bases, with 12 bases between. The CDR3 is CASTALVVNTEAFF. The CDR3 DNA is TGTGCCAGCACTGCCCTGGTGGTGAACACTGAAGCTTTCTTT.

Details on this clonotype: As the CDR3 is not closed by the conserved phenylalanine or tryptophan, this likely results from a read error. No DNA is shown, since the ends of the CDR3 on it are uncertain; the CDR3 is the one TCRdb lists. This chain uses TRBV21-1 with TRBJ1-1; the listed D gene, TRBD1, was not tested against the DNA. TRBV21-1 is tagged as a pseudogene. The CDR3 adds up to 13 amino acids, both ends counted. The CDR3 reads CASNVRENTEAFL.

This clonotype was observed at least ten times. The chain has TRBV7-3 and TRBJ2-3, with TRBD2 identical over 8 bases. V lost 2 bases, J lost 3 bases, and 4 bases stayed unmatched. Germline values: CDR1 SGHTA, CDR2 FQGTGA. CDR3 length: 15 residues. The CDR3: CASSLSLAGTDTQYF. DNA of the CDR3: TGTGCCAGCAGCTTATCGTTAGCGGGGACAGATACGCAGTATTTT.

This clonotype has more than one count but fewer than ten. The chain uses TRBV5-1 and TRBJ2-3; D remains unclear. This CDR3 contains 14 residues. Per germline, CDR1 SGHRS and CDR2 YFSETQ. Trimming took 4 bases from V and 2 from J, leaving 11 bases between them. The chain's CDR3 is CASSAGTTTDTQYF. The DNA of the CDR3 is TGCGCCAGCAGCGCCGGAACTACCACAGATACGCAGTATTTT. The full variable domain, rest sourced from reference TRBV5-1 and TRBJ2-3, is KAGVTQTPRYLIKTRGQQVTLSCSPISGHRSVSWYQQTPGQGLQFLFEYFSETQRNKGNFPGRFSGRQFSNSRSEMNVSTLELGDSALYLCASSAGTTTDTQYFGPGTRLTVL.

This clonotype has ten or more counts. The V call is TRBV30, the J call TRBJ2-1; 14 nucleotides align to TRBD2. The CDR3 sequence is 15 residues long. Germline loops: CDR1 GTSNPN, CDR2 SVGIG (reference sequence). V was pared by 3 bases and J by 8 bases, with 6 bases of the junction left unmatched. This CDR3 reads CAWRGLAGASDEQFF. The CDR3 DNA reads TGTGCCTGGAGGGGACTAGCGGGAGCGTCTGATGAGCAGTTCTTC.